The 8 T cell receptor beta chains in this list originate from one sample, sequenced in a study of T-cell memory formation after mild COVID-19. TCRdb re-called the 5' RACE reads through MiXCR, storing one row per CDR3 protein. The table includes around 190,000 distinct CDR3 sequences, roughly 20% detected once. The sample consisted of PBMCs or a T cell subset sorted from them (not recorded which). The receptor set was obtained from a man aged 18 to 29 who had mild COVID-19 (a few samples of this study predate the infection). Cell type and time point are not known.

The gene calls are TRBV6-5 and TRBJ1-2; a weak D match, TRBD1 (5 bases). In germline, CDR1 is MNHEY, CDR2 SVGAGI. CDR3 length equals 13 residues. V lost 2 bases, J lost 1 base, and 5 bases lay in between. The CDR3 bases are TGTGCCAGCAGTTACGACAGTAACTATGGCTACACCTTC. Protein: CASSYDSNYGYTF.

The chain has TRBV5-1 and TRBJ1-5; D is perhaps TRBD1 (6 bases). Germline CDR1 and CDR2: SGHRS and YFSETQ. Trimming took off 4 bases at V and 9 bases at J, with 14 bases between the two ends. The CDR3 length is 13 residues. DNA for the CDR3: TGCGCCAGCAGCGGGGGGGGGCAGGGGCCCCAGCATTTT. Protein product: CASSGGGQGPQHF.

V gene TRBV12-3 or TRBV12-4 combines with J gene TRBJ2-3; D possibly corresponds to TRBD2 (6 bases). This CDR3 comprises 12 residues. The V end was cut by 4 bases, the J end by 5 bases, with 7 bases between. CDR3 loop: CASSWGVDTQYF. Here the CDR3 DNA reads TGTGCCAGCAGTTGGGGGGTAGATACGCAGTATTTT.

A few counts support this clonotype. This sequence joins TRBV20-1 and TRBJ1-1; TRBD1 agrees at 9 bases. V was clipped by 5 bases and J by 6 bases; unmatched bases: 10. The CDR3 sequence is 14 residues long. Per the germline V gene, CDR1 is DFQATT and CDR2 is SNEGSKA (reference sequence). The DNA of the CDR3 is TGCAGTGCTCCAGGGACAGGGAACTTGGCTGAAGCTTTCTTT. As protein: CSAPGTGNLAEAFF.

This clonotype was found a few times. The chain has TRBV7-9 and TRBJ2-3; D gene unclear. V lost 2 bases and J lost 4, with 13 bases in between. The CDR3 loop spans 15 amino acids. Germline assignment: CDR1 SEHNR and CDR2 FQNEAQ (reference sequence). CDR3 in DNA: TGTGCCAGCAGCTTATCGTCACTCGGTGCAGATACGCAGTATTTT. This encodes CASSLSSLGADTQYF.

This clonotype was picked up many times. V and J are TRBV18 and TRBJ2-5; 9 bases are shared with TRBD2. The CDR3 consists of 15 residues. Germline-derived CDR1 and CDR2 are KGHSH and LQKENI. J lost 2 bases, V lost 3 bases, and 4 bases had no gene match. CDR3 sequence (DNA): TGTGCCAGCTCACCTGCTAGCGGGATACAAGAGACCCAGTACTTC. It encodes CASSPASGIQETQYF.

The chain combines TRBV9 with TRBJ1-1; D is ambiguous. Trimming removed 4 bases at V and 2 bases at J, with 15 bases between. The germline V gene has CDR1 SGDLS and CDR2 YYNGEE. There are 15 residues in the CDR3. Written as DNA, the CDR3 is TGTGCCAGCAGCCCGGGAGCGGAAATTAACACTGAAGCTTTCTTT. Translated, it gives CASSPGAEINTEAFF.

The chain uses TRBV6-2 or TRBV6-3 and TRBJ1-2; unclear D gene. The V gene lost 5 bases and the J gene lost 12 bases, with 10 bases spanning the gap. Germline CDR1 and CDR2: MNHEY and SVGEGT. The CDR3 is 10 residues long. CDR3 nucleotide sequence: TGTGCCAGCAGTAGGACGGTCCACACCTTC. It specifies CASSRTVHTF.